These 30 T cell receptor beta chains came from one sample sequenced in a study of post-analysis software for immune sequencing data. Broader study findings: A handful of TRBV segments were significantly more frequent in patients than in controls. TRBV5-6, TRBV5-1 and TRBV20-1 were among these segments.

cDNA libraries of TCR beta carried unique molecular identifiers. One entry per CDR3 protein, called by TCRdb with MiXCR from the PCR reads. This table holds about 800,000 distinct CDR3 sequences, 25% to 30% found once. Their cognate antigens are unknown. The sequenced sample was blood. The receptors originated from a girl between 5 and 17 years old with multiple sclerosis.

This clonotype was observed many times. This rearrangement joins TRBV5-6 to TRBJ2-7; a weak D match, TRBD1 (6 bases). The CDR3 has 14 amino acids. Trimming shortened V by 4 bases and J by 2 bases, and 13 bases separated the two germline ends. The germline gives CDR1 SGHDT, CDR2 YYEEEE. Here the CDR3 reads CASSPGTSTYEQYF. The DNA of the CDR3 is TGTGCCAGCAGCCCCGGGACATCGACCTACGAGCAGTACTTC.

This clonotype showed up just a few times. CDR3 sequence (DNA): TGCGCCAGCAGACCCGGGACAGGGGGCTTCGAGCAGTACTTC. Amino acids: CASRPGTGGFEQYF. The chain uses TRBV5-1 and TRBJ2-4; 12 nucleotides line up with TRBD1. The end of the DNA aligns better with TRBJ2-7, so the J call may be wrong. This CDR3 region has 14 residues. Germline V CDR1 and CDR2: SGHRS, YFSETQ.

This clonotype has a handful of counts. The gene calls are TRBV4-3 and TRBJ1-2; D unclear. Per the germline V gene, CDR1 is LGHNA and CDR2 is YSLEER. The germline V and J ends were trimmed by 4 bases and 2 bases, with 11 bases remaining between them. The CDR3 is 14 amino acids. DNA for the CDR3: TGCGCCAGCAGCCCGGTCCTCTTAAACTATGGCTACACCTTC. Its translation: CASSPVLLNYGYTF.

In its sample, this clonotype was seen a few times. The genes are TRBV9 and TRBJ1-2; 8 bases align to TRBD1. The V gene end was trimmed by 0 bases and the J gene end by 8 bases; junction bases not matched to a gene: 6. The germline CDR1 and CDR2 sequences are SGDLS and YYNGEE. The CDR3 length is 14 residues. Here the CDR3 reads CASSVDRTGFGYTF. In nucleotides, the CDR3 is TGTGCCAGCAGCGTAGACCGGACAGGGTTCGGCTACACCTTC.

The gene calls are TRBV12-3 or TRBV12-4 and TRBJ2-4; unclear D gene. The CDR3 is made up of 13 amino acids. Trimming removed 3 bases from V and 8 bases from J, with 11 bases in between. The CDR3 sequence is CASSLDLRDIQYF. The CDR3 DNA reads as TGTGCCAGCAGTTTGGACCTTAGGGACATTCAGTACTTC.

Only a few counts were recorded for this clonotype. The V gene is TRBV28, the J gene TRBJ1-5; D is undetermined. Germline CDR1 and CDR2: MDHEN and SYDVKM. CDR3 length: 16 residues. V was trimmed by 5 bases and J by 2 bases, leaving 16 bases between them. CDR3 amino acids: CASSVTLGFGNQPQHF. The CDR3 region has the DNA TGTGCCAGCAGTGTCACATTGGGTTTCGGCAATCAGCCCCAGCATTTT. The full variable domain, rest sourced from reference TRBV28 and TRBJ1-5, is DVKVTQSSRYLVKRTGEKVFLECVQDMDHENMFWYRQDPGLGLRLIYFSYDVKMKEKGDIPEGYSVSREKKERFSLILESASTNQTSMYLCASSVTLGFGNQPQHFGDGTRLSIL.

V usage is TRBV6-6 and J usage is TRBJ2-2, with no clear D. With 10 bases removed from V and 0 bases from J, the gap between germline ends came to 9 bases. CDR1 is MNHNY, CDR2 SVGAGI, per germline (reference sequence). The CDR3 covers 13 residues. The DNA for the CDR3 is TGTGCCAACGGAAAAACGAACACCGGGGAGCTGTTTTTT. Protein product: CANGKTNTGELFF.

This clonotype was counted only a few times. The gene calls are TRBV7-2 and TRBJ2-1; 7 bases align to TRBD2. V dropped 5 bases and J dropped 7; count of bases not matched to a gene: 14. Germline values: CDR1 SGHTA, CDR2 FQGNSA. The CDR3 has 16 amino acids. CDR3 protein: CASSRGASGGMNEQFF. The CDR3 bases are TGTGCCAGCAGCCGTGGGGCTAGCGGAGGGATGAATGAGCAGTTCTTC.

The CDR3 DNA reads TGCAGTGCTAGAGATCCGGCTGCTGCTGAAGCTTTCTTT. Translation gives CSARDPAAAEAFF. The rearrangement joins TRBV20-1 to TRBJ1-1; D remains unclear. Germline assignment: CDR1 DFQATT and CDR2 SNEGSKA (reference sequence). The CDR3 consists of 13 residues. V shed 0 bases and J shed 6 bases, with 11 bases lying between them.

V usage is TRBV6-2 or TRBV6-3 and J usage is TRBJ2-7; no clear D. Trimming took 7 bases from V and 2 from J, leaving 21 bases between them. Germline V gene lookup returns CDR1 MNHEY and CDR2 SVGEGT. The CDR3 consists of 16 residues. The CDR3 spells CASTSGCQHTPYEQYF. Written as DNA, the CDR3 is TGTGCCAGCACCTCCGGGTGCCAGCATACCCCCTACGAGCAGTACTTC.

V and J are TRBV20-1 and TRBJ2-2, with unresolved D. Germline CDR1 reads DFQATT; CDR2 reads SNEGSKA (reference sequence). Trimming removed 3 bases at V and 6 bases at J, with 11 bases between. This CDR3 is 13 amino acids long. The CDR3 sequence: CSARTTWSGELFF. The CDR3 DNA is TGCAGTGCTAGGACAACATGGTCCGGGGAGCTGTTTTTT.

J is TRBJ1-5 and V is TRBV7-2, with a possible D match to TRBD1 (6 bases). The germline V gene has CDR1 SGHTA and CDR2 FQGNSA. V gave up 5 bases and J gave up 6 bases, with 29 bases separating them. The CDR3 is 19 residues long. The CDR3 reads CASSPLGSGQLQSGQPQHF. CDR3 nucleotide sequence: TGTGCCAGCAGCCCGCTAGGCTCTGGACAGCTTCAATCAGGTCAGCCCCAGCATTTT.

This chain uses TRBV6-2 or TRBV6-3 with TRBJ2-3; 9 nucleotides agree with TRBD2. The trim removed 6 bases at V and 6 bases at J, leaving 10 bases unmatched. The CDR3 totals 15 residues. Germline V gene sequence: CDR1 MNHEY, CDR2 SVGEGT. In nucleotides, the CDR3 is TGTGCCAGCAGATCCTCTGGACTAGCGAGGGATACGCAGTATTTT. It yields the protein CASRSSGLARDTQYF.

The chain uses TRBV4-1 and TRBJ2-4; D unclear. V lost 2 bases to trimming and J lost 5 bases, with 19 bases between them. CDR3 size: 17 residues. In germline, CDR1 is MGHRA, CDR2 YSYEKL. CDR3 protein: CASSQPSGTSPENIQYF. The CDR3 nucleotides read TGCGCCAGCAGCCAACCCAGTGGAACGAGCCCGGAAAACATTCAGTACTTC.

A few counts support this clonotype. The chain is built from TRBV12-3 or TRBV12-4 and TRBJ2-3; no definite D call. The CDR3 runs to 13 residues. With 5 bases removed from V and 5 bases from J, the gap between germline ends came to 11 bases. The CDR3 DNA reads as TGTGCCAGCAGTCAACTTAGAAGAGATACGCAGTATTTT. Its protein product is CASSQLRRDTQYF.

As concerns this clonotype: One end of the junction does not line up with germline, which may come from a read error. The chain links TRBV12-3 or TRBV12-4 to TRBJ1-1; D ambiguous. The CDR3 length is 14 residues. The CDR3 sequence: CASIGYGMNTVAFF. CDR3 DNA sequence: TGTGCCAGCATCGGGTATGGGATGAACACTGTAGCTTTCTTT.

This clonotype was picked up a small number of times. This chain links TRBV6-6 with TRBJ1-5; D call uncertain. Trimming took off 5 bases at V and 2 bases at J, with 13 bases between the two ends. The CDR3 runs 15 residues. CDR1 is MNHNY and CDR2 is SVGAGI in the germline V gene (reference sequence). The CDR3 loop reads CASSPVGPGNQPQHF. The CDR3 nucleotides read TGTGCCAGCAGTCCGGTAGGCCCGGGCAATCAGCCCCAGCATTTT.

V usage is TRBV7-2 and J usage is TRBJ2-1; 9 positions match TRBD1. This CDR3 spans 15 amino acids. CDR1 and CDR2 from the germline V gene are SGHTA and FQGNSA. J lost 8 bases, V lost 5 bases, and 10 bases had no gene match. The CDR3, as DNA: TGTGCCAGCAGCCCCGGGACAGGGTTTTCACATGAGCAGTTCTTC. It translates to CASSPGTGFSHEQFF.

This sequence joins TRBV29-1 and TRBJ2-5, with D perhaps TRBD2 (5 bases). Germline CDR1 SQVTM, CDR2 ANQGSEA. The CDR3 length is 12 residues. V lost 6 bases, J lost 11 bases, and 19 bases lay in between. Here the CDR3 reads CSVQYDDYKQYF. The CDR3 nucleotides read TGCAGCGTCCAATACGATGACTACAAGCAGTACTTC.

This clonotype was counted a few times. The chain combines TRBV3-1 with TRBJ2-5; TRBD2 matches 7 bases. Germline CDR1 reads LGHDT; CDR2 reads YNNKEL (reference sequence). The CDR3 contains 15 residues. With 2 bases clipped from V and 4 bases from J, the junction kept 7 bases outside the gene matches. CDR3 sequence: CASSQLAAVRETQYF. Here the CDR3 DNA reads TGTGCCAGCAGCCAACTAGCGGCCGTAAGAGAGACCCAGTACTTC.

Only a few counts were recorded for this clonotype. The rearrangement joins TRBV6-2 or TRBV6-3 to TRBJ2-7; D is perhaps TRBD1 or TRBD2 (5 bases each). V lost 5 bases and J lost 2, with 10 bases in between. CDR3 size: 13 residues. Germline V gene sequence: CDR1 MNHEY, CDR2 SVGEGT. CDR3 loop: CASSRGVTYEQYF. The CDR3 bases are TGTGCCAGCAGTCGAGGGGTAACCTACGAGCAGTACTTC.

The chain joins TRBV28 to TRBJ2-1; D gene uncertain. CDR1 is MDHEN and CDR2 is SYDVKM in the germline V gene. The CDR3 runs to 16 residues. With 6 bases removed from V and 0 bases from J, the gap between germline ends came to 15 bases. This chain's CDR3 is CASRPPRQSSYNEQFF. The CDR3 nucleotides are TGTGCCAGCAGACCCCCTCGGCAGAGCTCCTACAATGAGCAGTTCTTC.

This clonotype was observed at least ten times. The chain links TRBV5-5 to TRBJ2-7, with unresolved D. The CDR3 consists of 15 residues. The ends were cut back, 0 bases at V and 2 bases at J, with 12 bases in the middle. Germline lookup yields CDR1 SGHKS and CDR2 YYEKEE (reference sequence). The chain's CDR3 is CASSLADLLTYEQYF. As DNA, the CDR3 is TGTGCCAGCAGCTTGGCAGACCTACTTACCTACGAGCAGTACTTC.

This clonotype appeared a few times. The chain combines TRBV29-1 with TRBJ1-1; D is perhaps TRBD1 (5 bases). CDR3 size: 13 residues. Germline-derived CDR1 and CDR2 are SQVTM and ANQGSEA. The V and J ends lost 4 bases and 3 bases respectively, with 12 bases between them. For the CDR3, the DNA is TGCAGCGTTGCGACAGCCCGGGACACTGAAGCTTTCTTT. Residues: CSVATARDTEAFF.

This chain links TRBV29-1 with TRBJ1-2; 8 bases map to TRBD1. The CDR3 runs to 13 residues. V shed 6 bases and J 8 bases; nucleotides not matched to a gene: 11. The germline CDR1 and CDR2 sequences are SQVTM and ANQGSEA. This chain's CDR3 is CSVSTTGEAGYTF. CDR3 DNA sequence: TGCAGCGTGTCGACGACAGGGGAGGCGGGCTACACCTTC.

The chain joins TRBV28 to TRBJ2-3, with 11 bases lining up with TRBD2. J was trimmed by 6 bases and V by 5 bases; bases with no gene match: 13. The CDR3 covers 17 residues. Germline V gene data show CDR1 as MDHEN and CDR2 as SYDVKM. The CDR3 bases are TGTGCCAGCAGTACCTCCTCCGGGACTAGCGGTCCGGATACGCAGTATTTT. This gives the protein CASSTSSGTSGPDTQYF.

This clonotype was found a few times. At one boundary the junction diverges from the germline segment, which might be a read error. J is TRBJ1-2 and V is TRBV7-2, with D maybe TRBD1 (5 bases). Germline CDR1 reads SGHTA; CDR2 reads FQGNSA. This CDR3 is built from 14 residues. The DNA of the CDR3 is TGTGCCAGCAGCTTATCTGCCGGGGGGTATGGCAACACCTTC. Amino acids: CASSLSAGGYGNTF. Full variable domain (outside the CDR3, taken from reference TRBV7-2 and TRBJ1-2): GAGVSQSPSNKVTEKGKDVELRCDPISGHTALYWYRQSLGQGLEFLIYFQGNSAPDKSGLPSDRFSAERTGGSVSTLTIQRTQQEDSAVYLCASSLSAGGYGNTFGSGTRLTVV.

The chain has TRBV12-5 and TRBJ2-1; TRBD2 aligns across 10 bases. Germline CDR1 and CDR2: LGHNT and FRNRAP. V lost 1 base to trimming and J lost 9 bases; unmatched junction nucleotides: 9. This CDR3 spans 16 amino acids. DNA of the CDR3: TGTGCTAGTGGTTTGGGTCGAGCGGGAGGGCCGGGTGAGCAGTTCTTC. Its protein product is CASGLGRAGGPGEQFF. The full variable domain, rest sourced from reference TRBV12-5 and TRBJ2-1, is DARVTQTPRHKVTEMGQEVTMRCQPILGHNTVFWYRQTMMQGLELLAYFRNRAPLDDSGMPKDRFSAEMPDATLATLKIQPSEPRDSAVYFCASGLGRAGGPGEQFFGPGTRLTVL.

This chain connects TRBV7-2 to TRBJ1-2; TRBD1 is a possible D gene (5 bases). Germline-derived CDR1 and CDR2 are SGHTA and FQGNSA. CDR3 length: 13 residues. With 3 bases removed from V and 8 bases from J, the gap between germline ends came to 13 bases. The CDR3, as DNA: TGTGCCAGCAGCTTGGGACGAAGATTAGGCTACACCTTC. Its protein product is CASSLGRRLGYTF.

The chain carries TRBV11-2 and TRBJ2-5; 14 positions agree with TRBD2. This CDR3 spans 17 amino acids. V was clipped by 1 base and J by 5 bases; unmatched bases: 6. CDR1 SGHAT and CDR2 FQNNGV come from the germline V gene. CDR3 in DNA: TGTGCCAGCAGCTTAGGGACTAGCGGGGGGAACTGGGAGACCCAGTACTTC. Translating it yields CASSLGTSGGNWETQYF. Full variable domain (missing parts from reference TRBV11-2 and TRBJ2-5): EAGVAQSPRYKIIEKRQSVAFWCNPISGHATLYWYQQILGQGPKLLIQFQNNGVVDDSQLPKDRFSAERLKGVDSTLKIQPAKLEDSAVYLCASSLGTSGGNWETQYFGPGTRLLVL.